This T cell receptor (beta chain) is from a study of blood T cell repertoires in COVID-19. As for the study in general: Italy, Spain and the United States were the sources of the convalescent and acute COVID-19 samples.

The V and J ends lost 0 bases and 1 base respectively, with 7 bases between them. The CDR3 has 14 residues. The V gene's germline CDR1 is SGHRS and CDR2 YFSETQ. Authors' data handling: Researchers report that nucleated cell counts were estimated from reference gene primer amplification. Clones were sequenced by immunoSEQ multiplex PCR, and TCRdb holds only the in-frame ones, with some missing. V and J calls plus clone size are reproduced from that table; the DNA served to infer D and trimming. The table includes over 200,000 clones, 75% to 95% detected once. The clonotype comes from a person in their late teens or twenties with COVID-19, enrolled during active disease. The chain carries TRBV5-1 and TRBJ1-1; unclear D gene. The sample comprised peripheral blood. In DNA, the CDR3 is TGCGCCAGCAGCTTGGGGGCTCCGAACACTGAAGCTTTCTTT. It codes for CASSLGAPNTEAFF. Looking up the rest from reference TRBV5-1 and TRBJ1-1 gives the full variable domain: KAGVTQTPRYLIKTRGQQVTLSCSPISGHRSVSWYQQTPGQGLQFLFEYFSETQRNKGNFPGRFSGRQFSNSRSEMNVSTLELGDSALYLCASSLGAPNTEAFFGQGTRLTVV.